The 5 T cell receptor beta chains below come from one sample, sequenced in a study of T-cell reconstitution after alpha-beta-depleted transplantation in children. Unique molecular identifiers tagged the TCRbeta library. MiXCR, run by TCRdb on the PCR reads, gives a single entry per CDR3 protein. The sample holds hundreds of thousands of distinct CDR3 sequences, over 10% seen once. Material: PBMCs, obtained before TCRalphabeta/CD19-depleted stem cell transplant. The origin of the receptors is a girl aged 2 to 10 with congenital amegakaryocytic thrombocytopenia, due to receive a stem cell transplant.

There are many counts of this clonotype. The rearrangement joins TRBV12-3 or TRBV12-4 to TRBJ2-5; D possibly uses TRBD1 or TRBD2 (5 bases each). The V and J ends lost 2 bases and 3 bases respectively, with 10 bases between them. The CDR3 loop spans 14 amino acids. The CDR3 DNA sequence: TGTGCCAGCAGTTTACTTGGGGGAGAAGAGACCCAGTACTTC. Its protein is CASSLLGGEETQYF.

This clonotype was found many times. The rearrangement links TRBV11-1 to TRBJ2-3, with D maybe TRBD2 (6 bases). V was pared by 4 bases and J by 3 bases, with 23 bases between. Germline V gives CDR1 SGHAT, CDR2 FQDESV (reference sequence). This CDR3 spans 18 amino acids. CDR3 nucleotides: TGTGCCAGCAGCTCACCCCCTTCCGGGGGAACCTGGACAGATACGCAGTATTTT. This encodes CASSSPPSGGTWTDTQYF. The variable domain in full, completed from reference TRBV11-1 and TRBJ2-3, reads EAEVAQSPRYKITEKSQAVAFWCDPISGHATLYWYRQILGQGPELLVQFQDESVVDDSQLPKDRFSAERLKGVDSTLKIQPAELGDSAMYLCASSSPPSGGTWTDTQYFGPGTRLTVL.

V usage is TRBV2 and J usage is TRBJ2-2; D not resolved. The length of the CDR3 is 12 residues. Trimming removed 4 bases from V and 8 bases from J, with 8 bases in between. In germline, CDR1 is SNHLY, CDR2 FYNNEI. The CDR3 is CASSGGFGELFF. The CDR3 nucleotides are TGTGCCAGCAGTGGAGGTTTTGGGGAGCTGTTTTTT.

This clonotype turned up a few times. This chain connects TRBV28 to TRBJ2-7, with a weak D call TRBD2 (6 bases). CDR3 length: 14 residues. Deletions cut 6 bases from V and 3 bases from J, with 15 bases between. Germline V gene data show CDR1 as MDHEN and CDR2 as SYDVKM. CDR3 protein: CASRQPGGDYEQYF. The CDR3 DNA is TGTGCCAGCAGGCAACCAGGCGGGGACTACGAGCAGTACTTC.

This clonotype occurred a few times. V gene TRBV20-1 combines with J gene TRBJ2-7, with D perhaps matching TRBD2 (6 bases). V was shortened by 0 bases and J by 5 bases, with 17 bases between the two germline ends. This CDR3 is 15 amino acids long. CDR1 and CDR2 (germline): DFQATT, SNEGSKA (reference sequence). CDR3 amino acids: CSARDFAGPQDEQYF. CDR3 bases: TGCAGTGCTAGAGATTTCGCGGGACCACAGGACGAGCAGTACTTC.